Detailed here is one T cell receptor beta chain. Its antigen is unidentified. Measured with immunoSEQ multiplex PCR; TCRdb has only the in-frame clones, and not every one. The sample includes about 130,000 clones, 85% to 95% of them seen just once. The data were taken from a study of T cell responses to AZD1222 COVID-19 vaccine. General study findings and limits: Spike regions recognized by vaccine-associated CD4 TCRs spanned the protein, led by 160-218 and 743-854.

This CDR3 has 15 residues. Germline loops: CDR1 LGHDT, CDR2 YNNKEL (reference sequence). The V gene lost 1 base and the J gene lost 4 bases, with 11 bases spanning the gap. The chain links TRBV3-1 (or the pseudogene TRBV3-2) to TRBJ2-1; D might be TRBD1 or TRBD2, each matching 6 bases. This TCR came from an adult in good health. Material: peripheral blood, obtained on day 0 of AZD1222 vaccination. In DNA, the CDR3 is TGTGCCAGCAGCCAAGTTTGGGGGGCATACAATGAGCAGTTCTTC. Amino acid sequence: CASSQVWGAYNEQFF.